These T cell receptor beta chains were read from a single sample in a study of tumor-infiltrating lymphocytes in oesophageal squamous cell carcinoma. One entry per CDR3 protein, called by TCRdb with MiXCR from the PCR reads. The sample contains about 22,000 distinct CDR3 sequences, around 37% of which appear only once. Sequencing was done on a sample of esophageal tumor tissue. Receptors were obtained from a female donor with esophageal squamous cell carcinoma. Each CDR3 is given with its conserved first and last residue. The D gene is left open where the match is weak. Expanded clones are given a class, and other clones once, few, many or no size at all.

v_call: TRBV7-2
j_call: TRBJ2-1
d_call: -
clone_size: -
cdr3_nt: TGTGCCAGCAGCTCCCGGACCGGGCTCGAGCAGTTCTTC
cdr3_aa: CASSSRTGLEQFF

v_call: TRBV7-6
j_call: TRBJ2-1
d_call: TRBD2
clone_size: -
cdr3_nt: TGTGCCAGCAGCTTAGGCCTCGGGGGGAGCTCCTACAATGAGCAGTTCTTC
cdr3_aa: CASSLGLGGSSYNEQFF

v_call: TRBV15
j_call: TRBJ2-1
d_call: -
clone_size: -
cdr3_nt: TGTGCCACCAGCAGAGATCTGGCGGATCGTGGGCAGTTCTTC
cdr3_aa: CATSRDLADRGQFF

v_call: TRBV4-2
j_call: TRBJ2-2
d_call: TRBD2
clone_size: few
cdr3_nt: TGTGCCAGCAGCCACGCGACTAGCGGGGCAAACACCGGGGAGCTGTTTTTT
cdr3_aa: CASSHATSGANTGELFF

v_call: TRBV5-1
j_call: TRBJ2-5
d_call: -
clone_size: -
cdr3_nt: TGCGCCAGCAGCTTGGCCGGTAGTGGAGAGACCCAGTACTTC
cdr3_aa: CASSLAGSGETQYF

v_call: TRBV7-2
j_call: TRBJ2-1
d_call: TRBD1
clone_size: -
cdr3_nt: TGTGCCAGCAACTCGATGACAGGGAGCAATTCACCCCTCCACTTC
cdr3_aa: CASNSMTGSNSPLHF

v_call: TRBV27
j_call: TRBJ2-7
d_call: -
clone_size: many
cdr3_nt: TGTGCCAGCAGGAACCGGGCCGCCGGAACCTACGAGCAGTACTTC
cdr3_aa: CASRNRAAGTYEQYF

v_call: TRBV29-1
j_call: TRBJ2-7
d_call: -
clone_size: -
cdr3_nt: TGCAGCGTTGAAGATCCGGGGGCAGGGAACTCCTACGAGCAGTACTTC
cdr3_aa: CSVEDPGAGNSYEQYF

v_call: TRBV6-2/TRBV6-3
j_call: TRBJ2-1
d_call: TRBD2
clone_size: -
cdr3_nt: TGTGCCAGCAGTGGAAGGGGACTAGAAGGGGCCTACAATGAGCAGTTCTTC
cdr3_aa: CASSGRGLEGAYNEQFF

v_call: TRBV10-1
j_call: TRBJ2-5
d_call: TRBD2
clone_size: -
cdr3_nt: TGCGCCAGCAGTGAGTCCGGGGTGGGGGTGGCTAGCGGGAATTTGGGAGAGACCCAGTACTTC
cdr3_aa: CASSESGVGVASGNLGETQYF

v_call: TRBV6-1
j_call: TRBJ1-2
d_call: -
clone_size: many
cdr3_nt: TGTGCCAGCAATCCCATGAACTATGGCTACACCTTC
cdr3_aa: CASNPMNYGYTF

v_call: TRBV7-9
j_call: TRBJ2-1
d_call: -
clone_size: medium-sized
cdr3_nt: TGTGCCAGCAGCCAGGGGGGGAACAATGAGCAGTTCTTC
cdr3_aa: CASSQGGNNEQFF

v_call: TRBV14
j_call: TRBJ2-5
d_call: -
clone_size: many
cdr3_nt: TGTGCCAGCAGCCAAGCTCCGGAGACCCAGTACTTC
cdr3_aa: CASSQAPETQYF

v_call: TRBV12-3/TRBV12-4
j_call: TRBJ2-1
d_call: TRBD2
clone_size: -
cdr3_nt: TGTGCCAGCAGTTTAGCGCGGCAACTAGCGGGGGAGCAGTTCTTC
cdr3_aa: CASSLARQLAGEQFF

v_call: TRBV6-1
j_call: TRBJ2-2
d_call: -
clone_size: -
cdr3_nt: TGTGCCAGCAGTCGGTTCGCGGAGGCCGGGGAGCTGTTTTTT
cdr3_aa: CASSRFAEAGELFF

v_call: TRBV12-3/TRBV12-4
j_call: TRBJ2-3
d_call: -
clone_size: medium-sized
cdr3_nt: TGTGCCAGCAGTCTGGATCCAGCTGCGGATACGCAGTATTTT
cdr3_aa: CASSLDPAADTQYF

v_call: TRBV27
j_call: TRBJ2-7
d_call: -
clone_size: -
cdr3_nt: TGTGCCAGCAGTTCCGGGACGTTGAATGAGCAGTACTTC
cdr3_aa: CASSSGTLNEQYF

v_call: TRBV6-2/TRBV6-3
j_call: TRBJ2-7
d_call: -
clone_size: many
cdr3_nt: TGTGCCAGCAGTTACTCGTTCAGTAATCGTGGCGAGCAGTACTTC
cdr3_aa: CASSYSFSNRGEQYF

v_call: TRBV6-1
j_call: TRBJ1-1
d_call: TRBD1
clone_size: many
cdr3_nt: TGTGCCAGCAGTGAAGCTAACAGGGGTAAATCTGAAGCTTTCTTT
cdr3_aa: CASSEANRGKSEAFF

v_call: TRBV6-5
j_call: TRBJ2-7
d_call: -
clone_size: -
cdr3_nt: TGTGCCAGCAGTGATGGATCCTACGAGCAGTACTTC
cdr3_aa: CASSDGSYEQYF

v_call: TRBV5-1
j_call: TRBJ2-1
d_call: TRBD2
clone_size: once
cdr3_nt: TGCGCCAGCAGCTTCGCGGGGGTTGAGCAGTTCTTC
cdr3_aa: CASSFAGVEQFF

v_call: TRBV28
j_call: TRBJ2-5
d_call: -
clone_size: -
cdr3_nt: TGTGCCAGCAGTGCAGGGCGAGAGACCCAGTACTTC
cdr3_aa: CASSAGRETQYF